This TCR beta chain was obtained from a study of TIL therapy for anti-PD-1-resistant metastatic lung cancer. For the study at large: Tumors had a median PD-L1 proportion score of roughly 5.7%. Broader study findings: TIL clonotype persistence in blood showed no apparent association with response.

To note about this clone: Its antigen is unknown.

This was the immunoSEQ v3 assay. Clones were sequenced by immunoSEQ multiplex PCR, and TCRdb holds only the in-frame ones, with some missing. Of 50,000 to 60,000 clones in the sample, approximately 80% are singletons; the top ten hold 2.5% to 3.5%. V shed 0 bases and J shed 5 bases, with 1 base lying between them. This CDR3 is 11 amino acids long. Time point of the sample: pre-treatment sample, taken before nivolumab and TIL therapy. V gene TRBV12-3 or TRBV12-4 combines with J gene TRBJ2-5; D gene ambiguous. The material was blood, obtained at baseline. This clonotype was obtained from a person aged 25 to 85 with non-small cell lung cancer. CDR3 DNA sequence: TGTGCCAGCAGTTTAGCGGAGACCCAGTACTTC. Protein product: CASSLAETQYF.